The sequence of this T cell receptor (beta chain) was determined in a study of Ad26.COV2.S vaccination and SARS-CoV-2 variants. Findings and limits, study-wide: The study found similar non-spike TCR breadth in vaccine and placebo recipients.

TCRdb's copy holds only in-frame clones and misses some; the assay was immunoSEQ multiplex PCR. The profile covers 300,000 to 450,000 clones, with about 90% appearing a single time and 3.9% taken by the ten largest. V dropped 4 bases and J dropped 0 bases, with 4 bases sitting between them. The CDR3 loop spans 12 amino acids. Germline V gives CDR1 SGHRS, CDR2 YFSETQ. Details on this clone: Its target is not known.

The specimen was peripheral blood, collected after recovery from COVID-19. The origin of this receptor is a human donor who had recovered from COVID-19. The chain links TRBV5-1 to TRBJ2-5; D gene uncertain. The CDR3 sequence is CASSPYQETQYF. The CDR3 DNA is TGCGCCAGCAGCCCGTACCAAGAGACCCAGTACTTC.